What follows are 8 T cell receptor beta chains derived from one specimen sequenced in a study of control samples from healthy donors and cancer patients. Assay: immunoSEQ multiplex PCR; the TCRdb copy retains only in-frame clones and omits some. The repertoire has 90,000 or so clones, roughly nine tenths of them found once; the top ten carry approximately 15%. The sequencing sample was made of blood. All receptors come from a woman in her sixties or seventies in good health.

The chain has TRBV5-1 and TRBJ1-3; D gene ambiguous. Germline loops: CDR1 SGHRS, CDR2 YFSETQ. The germline V and J ends were trimmed by 1 base and 6 bases, with 8 bases remaining between them. This CDR3 spans 13 amino acids. DNA of the CDR3: TGCGCCAGCAGCTTGAATGGGGAAAACACCATATATTTT. Protein product: CASSLNGENTIYF.

The J gene is TRBJ2-5, the V gene TRBV5-1; 7 bases match TRBD1. The CDR3 totals 15 residues. Trimming at V came to 2 bases and at J to 4 bases, leaving 8 bases not matched to a gene. The V gene's germline CDR1 is SGHRS and CDR2 YFSETQ. The CDR3 spells CASSFSQGDGETQYF. The CDR3 bases are TGCGCCAGCAGCTTTAGCCAGGGGGATGGAGAGACCCAGTACTTC.

This clone was counted only a few times. The chain joins TRBV20-1 to TRBJ2-7, with 8 bases aligning to TRBD1. The ends lost 7 bases at V and 5 bases at J; junction bases unmatched: 4. Germline CDR1 is DFQATT and CDR2 is SNEGSKA (reference sequence). This CDR3 has 11 residues. DNA of the CDR3: TGCAGTGTAGACAGGGGTAACGAGCAGTACTTC. Its translation: CSVDRGNEQYF.

The CDR3 bases are TGTGCGTTTAGCGGGAGTGCCACCGGGGAGCTGTTTTTT. Amino acid sequence: CAFSGSATGELFF. The gene calls are TRBV30 and TRBJ2-2; 9 bases map to TRBD2. The CDR3 is 13 amino acids. CDR1 is GTSNPN and CDR2 is SVGIG in the germline V gene (reference sequence). The complete variable domain, with remaining parts taken from reference TRBV30 and TRBJ2-2, reads SQTIHQWPATLVQPVGSPLSLECTVEGTSNPNLYWYRQAAGRGLQLLFYSVGIGQISSEVPQNLSASRPQDRQFILSSKKLLLSDSGFYLCAFSGSATGELFFGEGSRLTVL.

V usage is TRBV9 and J usage is TRBJ1-3; the match to TRBD1 covers 8 bases. V dropped 4 bases and J dropped 2; count of bases not matched to a gene: 8. Germline values: CDR1 SGDLS, CDR2 YYNGEE. This CDR3 contains 16 residues. The DNA for the CDR3 is TGTGCCAGCAGCCGCGGACAGGGATTTACTGGAAACACCATATATTTT. This translates into CASSRGQGFTGNTIYF.

The V and J genes are TRBV6-5 and TRBJ2-7; the D is unclear. The V gene lost 7 bases and the J gene lost 2 bases, with 15 bases spanning the gap. Germline V gene lookup returns CDR1 MNHEY and CDR2 SVGAGI. The CDR3 length is 14 residues. The CDR3, as DNA: TGTGCCAGCAAAGATACGCAGGCGACCTACGAGCAGTACTTC. Its translation is CASKDTQATYEQYF.

V gene TRBV5-6 combines with J gene TRBJ1-2; the match to TRBD1 covers 7 bases. Germline V gene lookup returns CDR1 SGHDT and CDR2 YYEEEE. There are 12 residues in the CDR3. With V trimmed by 2 bases and J by 6 bases, 1 base remained unmatched. The CDR3 DNA reads as TGTGCCAGCAGCTTCACAGGGGATGGCTACACCTTC. As protein: CASSFTGDGYTF.

The chain has TRBV10-3 and TRBJ1-6, with TRBD1 matching 7 bases. The CDR3 consists of 14 residues. Trimming at V came to 6 bases and at J to 8 bases, leaving 7 bases not matched to a gene. Germline CDR1 ENHRY, CDR2 SYGVKD. As DNA, the CDR3 is TGTGCCATCAGCCCGCGGGACAGTGATTCACCCCTCCACTTT. Translated, it gives CAISPRDSDSPLHF.